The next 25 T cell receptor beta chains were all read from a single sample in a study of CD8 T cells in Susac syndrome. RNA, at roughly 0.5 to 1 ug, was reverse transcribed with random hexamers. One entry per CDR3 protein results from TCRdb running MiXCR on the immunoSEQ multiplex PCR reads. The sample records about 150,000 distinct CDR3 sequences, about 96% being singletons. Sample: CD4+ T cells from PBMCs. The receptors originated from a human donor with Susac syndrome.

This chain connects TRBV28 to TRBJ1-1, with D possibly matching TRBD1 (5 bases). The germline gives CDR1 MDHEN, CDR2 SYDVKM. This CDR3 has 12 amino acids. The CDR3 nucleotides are TGTGCAATCAGGGTTCCTAACACTGAAGCTTTCTTT. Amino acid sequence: CAIRVPNTEAFF.

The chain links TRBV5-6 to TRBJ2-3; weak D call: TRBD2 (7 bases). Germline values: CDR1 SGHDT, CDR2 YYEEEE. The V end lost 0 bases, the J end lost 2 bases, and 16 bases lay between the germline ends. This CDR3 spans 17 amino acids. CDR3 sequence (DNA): TGTGCCAGCAGCTTGGACGATTCGGGGGGCCACACAGATACGCAGTATTTT. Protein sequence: CASSLDDSGGHTDTQYF. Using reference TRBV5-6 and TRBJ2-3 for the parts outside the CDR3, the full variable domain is DAGVTQSPTHLIKTRGQQVTLRCSPKSGHDTVSWYQQALGQGPQFIFQYYEEEERQRGNFPDRFSGHQFPNYSSELNVNALLLGDSALYLCASSLDDSGGHTDTQYFGPGTRLTVL.

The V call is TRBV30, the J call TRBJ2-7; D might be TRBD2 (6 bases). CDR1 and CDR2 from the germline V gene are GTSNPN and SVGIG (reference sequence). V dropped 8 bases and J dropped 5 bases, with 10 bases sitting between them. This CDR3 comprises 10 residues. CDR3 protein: CAQGGDEQYF. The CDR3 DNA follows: TGTGCCCAAGGCGGGGACGAGCAGTACTTC. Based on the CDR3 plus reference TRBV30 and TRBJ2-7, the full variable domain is SQTIHQWPATLVQPVGSPLSLECTVEGTSNPNLYWYRQAAGRGLQLLFYSVGIGQISSEVPQNLSASRPQDRQFILSSKKLLLSDSGFYLCAQGGDEQYFGPGTRLTVT.

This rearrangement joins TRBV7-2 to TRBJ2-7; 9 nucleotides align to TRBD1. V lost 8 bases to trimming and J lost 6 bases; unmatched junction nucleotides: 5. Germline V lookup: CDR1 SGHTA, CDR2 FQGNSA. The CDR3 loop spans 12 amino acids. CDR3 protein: CASGDRVGEQYF. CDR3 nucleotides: TGTGCCAGCGGGGACAGGGTTGGCGAGCAGTACTTC.

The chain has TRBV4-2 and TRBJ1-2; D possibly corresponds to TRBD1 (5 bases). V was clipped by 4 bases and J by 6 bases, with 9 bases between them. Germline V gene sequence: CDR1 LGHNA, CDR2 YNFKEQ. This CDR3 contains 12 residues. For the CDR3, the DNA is TGTGCCAGCAGCCTCCGGGGGGATGGCTACACCTTC. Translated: CASSLRGDGYTF.

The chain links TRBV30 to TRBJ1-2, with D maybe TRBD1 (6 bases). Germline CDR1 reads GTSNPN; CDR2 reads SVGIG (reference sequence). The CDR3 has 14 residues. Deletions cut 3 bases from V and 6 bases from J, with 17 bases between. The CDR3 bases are TGTGCCTGGAGCAGAAGTACAGGGTTTAATGGCTACACCTTC. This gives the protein CAWSRSTGFNGYTF.

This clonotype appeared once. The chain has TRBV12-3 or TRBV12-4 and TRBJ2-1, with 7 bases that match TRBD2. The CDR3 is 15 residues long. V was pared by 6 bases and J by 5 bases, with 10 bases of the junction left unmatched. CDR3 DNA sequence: TGTGCCAGCAGCAACGGACTAGGAGCTCACAATGAGCAGTTCTTC. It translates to CASSNGLGAHNEQFF.

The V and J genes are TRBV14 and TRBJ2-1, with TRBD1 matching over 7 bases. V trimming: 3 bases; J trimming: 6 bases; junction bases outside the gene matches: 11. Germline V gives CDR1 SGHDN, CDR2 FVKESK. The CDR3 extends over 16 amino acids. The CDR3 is CASSQARSRQGNEQFF. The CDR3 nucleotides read TGTGCCAGCAGCCAGGCCCGCTCAAGACAGGGCAATGAGCAGTTCTTC.

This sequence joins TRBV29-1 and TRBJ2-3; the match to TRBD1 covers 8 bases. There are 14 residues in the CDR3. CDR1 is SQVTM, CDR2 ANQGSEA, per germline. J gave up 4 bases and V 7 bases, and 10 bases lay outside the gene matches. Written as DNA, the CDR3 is TGCAGCGCCTCAGGGGGACAGGCCCCAGATACGCAGTATTTT. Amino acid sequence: CSASGGQAPDTQYF.

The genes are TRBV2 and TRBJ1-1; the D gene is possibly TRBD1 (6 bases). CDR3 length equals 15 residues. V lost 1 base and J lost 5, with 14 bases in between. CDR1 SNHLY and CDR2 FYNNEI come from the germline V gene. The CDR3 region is CASSEVSVRGTEAFF. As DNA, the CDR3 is TGTGCCAGCAGTGAAGTTTCGGTTAGGGGGACTGAAGCTTTCTTT.

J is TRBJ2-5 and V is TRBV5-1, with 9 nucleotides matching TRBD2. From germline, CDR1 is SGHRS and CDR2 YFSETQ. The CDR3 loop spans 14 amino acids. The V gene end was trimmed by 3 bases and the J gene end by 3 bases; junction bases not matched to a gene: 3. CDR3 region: CASSYSGREETQYF. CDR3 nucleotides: TGCGCCAGCAGCTATAGCGGGAGAGAAGAGACCCAGTACTTC.

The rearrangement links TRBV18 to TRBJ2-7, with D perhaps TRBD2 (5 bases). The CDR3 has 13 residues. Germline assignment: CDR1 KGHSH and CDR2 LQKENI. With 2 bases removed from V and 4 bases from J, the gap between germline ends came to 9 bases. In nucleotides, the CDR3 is TGTGCCAGCTCACCAGGCAGCGGTTACGAGCAGTACTTC. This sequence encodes CASSPGSGYEQYF.

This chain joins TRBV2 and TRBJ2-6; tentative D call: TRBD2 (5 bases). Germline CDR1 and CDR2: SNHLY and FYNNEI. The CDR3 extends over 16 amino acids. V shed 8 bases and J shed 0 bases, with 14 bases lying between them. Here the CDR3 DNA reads TGTGCCAGCCATCCGGGAACCTCCTCTGGGGCCAACGTCCTGACTTTC. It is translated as CASHPGTSSGANVLTF.

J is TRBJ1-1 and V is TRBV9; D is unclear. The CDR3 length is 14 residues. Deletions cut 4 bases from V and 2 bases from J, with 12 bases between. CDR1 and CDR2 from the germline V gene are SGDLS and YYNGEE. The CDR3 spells CASSPRTSNTEAFF. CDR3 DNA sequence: TGTGCCAGCAGCCCCAGGACCTCTAACACTGAAGCTTTCTTT.

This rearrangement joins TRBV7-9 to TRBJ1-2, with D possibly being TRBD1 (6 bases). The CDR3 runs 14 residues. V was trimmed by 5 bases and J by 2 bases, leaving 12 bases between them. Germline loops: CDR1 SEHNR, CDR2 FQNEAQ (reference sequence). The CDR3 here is CASSPTGLNYGYTF. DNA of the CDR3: TGTGCCAGCAGCCCCACAGGGTTGAACTATGGCTACACCTTC.

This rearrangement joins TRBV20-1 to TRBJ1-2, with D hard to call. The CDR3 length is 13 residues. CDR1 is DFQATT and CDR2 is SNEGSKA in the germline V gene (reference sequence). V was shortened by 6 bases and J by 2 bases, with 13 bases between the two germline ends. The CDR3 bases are TGCAGTGCCCCGCCAGGCCCCAACTATGGCTACACCTTC. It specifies CSAPPGPNYGYTF.

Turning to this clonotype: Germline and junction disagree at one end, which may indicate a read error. In nucleotides, the CDR3 is TGTGCCAGCAGCCCCGTCGGGTACGGGCAGTACTTC. This gives the protein CASSPVGYGQYF. The V gene is TRBV28, the J gene TRBJ2-7; no firm D call. The germline V gene encodes CDR1 MDHEN and CDR2 SYDVKM. The CDR3 covers 12 residues.

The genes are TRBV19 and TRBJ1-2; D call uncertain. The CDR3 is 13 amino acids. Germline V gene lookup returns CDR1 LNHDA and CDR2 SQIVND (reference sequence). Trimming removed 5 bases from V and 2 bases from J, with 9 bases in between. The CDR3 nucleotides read TGTGCCAGTAGTGATGTTCTCAACTATGGCTACACCTTC. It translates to CASSDVLNYGYTF.

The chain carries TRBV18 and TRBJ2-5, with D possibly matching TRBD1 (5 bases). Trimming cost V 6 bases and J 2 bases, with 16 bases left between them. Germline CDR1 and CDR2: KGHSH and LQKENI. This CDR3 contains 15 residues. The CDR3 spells CASSPEVTVQETQYF. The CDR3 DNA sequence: TGTGCCAGCTCGCCCGAGGTGACAGTTCAAGAGACCCAGTACTTC.

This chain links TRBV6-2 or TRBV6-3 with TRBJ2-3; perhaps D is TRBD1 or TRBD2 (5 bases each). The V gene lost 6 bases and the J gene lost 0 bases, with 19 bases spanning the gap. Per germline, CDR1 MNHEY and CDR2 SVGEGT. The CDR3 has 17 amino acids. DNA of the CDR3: TGTGCCAGCAGCGGTCCCGGGACGTCTTCTAGCACAGATACGCAGTATTTT. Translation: CASSGPGTSSSTDTQYF.

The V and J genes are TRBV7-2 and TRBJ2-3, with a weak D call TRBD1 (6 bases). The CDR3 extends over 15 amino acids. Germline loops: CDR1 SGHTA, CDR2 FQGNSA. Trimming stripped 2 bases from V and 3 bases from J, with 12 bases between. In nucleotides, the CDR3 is TGTGCCAGCAGCTTAACAGGGAATCCAACAGATACGCAGTATTTT. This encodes CASSLTGNPTDTQYF. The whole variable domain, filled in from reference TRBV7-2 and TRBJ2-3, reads GAGVSQSPSNKVTEKGKDVELRCDPISGHTALYWYRQSLGQGLEFLIYFQGNSAPDKSGLPSDRFSAERTGGSVSTLTIQRTQQEDSAVYLCASSLTGNPTDTQYFGPGTRLTVL.

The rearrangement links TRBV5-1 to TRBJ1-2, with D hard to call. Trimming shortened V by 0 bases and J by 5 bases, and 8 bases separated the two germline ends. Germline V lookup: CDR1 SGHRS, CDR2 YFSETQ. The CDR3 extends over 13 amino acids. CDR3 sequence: CASSLDGRYGYTF. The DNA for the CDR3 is TGCGCCAGCAGCTTGGACGGCAGATATGGCTACACCTTC.

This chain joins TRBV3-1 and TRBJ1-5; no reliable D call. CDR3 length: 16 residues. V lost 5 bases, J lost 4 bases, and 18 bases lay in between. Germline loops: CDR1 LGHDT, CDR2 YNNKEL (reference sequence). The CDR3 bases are TGTGCCAGCAGCAAGTCGGGCAGAACCTCAAATCAGCCCCAGCATTTT. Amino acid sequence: CASSKSGRTSNQPQHF.

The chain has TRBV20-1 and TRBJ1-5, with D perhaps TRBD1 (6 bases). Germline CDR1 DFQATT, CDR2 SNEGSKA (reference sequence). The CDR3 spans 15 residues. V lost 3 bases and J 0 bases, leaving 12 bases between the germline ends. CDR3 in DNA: TGCAGTGCTAGGGGGGGGCGCGATAGCAATCAGCCCCAGCATTTT. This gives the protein CSARGGRDSNQPQHF.

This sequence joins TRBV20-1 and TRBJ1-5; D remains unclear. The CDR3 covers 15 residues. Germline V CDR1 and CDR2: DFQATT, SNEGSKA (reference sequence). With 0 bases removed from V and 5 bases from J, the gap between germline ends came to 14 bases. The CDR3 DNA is TGCAGTGCTAGAGATCGAATTACAGTACATCAGCCCCAGCATTTT. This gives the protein CSARDRITVHQPQHF.